This paragraph covers one TCR beta chain sequence. CD45RO negativity and positive selection for CCR7 defined naive CD8 cells, a population that excluded terminally differentiated effector memory CD45RA+ cells. Sorted-subset replicate PCR reactions were performed with around 200 ng DNA, corresponding to roughly 31,000 T cell genomes. Assay: immunoSEQ multiplex PCR; the TCRdb copy retains only in-frame clones and omits some. The sample contains hundreds of thousands of clones, 85% to 95% of which appear only once. These data are taken from a study of shared clonotypes between healthy human individuals. J lost 0 bases, V lost 1 base, and 11 bases had no gene match. Per germline, CDR1 KGHSH and CDR2 LQKENI. There are 18 residues in the CDR3.

Sequences were obtained from naive CD8+ T cells sorted from blood. This clonotype originated in a man in his thirties or forties in good health. V usage is TRBV18 and J usage is TRBJ1-2; 7 positions match TRBD1. CDR3 DNA sequence: TGTGCCAGCTCACCACGAGGCGCAGGGGGAATCGCTAACTATGGCTACACCTTC. Protein product: CASSPRGAGGIANYGYTF.